These T cell receptor beta chains were read from a single sample in a study of T-cell memory formation after mild COVID-19. TCRdb passed the 5' RACE reads through MiXCR, listing each CDR3 protein once. The sample yields about 430,000 distinct CDR3 sequences, roughly 18% seen once. Material: PBMCs or a T cell subset sorted from them (not recorded which). The source of these receptors is a man younger than 35 who had mild COVID-19 (a few samples of this study predate the infection). Cell type and time point are not known. The CDR3 runs from the conserved cysteine through the conserved F or W. Fields, in order: D gene, V gene, J gene, clone size, CDR3 DNA, CDR3 protein. D genes are given only for firm matches. Only part of the rows carry a size: once, few, many, or a class if the clone is expanded.

D: NA
V: TRBV6-6
J: TRBJ1-5
size: few
DNA: TGTGCCAGCAGTTACTCCGTCAGGGGTGGGGGTCCCGATCCCAATCAGCCCCAGCATTTT
CDR3: CASSYSVRGGGPDPNQPQHF

D: NA
V: TRBV9
J: TRBJ2-7
size: NA
DNA: TGTGCCAGCAGCACCCAAACCGTACAGGGAGAATACGAGCAGTACTTC
CDR3: CASSTQTVQGEYEQYF

D: TRBD2
V: TRBV10-1
J: TRBJ2-2
size: NA
DNA: TGCGCCAGCAGTGTTTCTCGCGGGGGGGACACCGGGGAGCTGTTTTTT
CDR3: CASSVSRGGDTGELFF

D: NA
V: TRBV19
J: TRBJ2-1
size: few
DNA: TGTGCCAGTAGGGCACCCCCGGGCAATGAGCAGTTCTTC
CDR3: CASRAPPGNEQFF

D: NA
V: TRBV12-3/TRBV12-4
J: TRBJ2-1
size: many
DNA: TGTGCCAGCAGTCTCTCGGGGGGCTATGAGCAGTTCTTC
CDR3: CASSLSGGYEQFF

D: TRBD1
V: TRBV6-2/TRBV6-3
J: TRBJ2-1
size: NA
DNA: TGTGCCAGCAGTTACCCAGGACAGGGGGCGAATGAGCAGTTCTTC
CDR3: CASSYPGQGANEQFF

D: TRBD1
V: TRBV6-5
J: TRBJ1-2
size: few
DNA: TGTGCCAGCAGTTACTCCGGGACAGGGGGCTTGGGCGGCTACACCTTC
CDR3: CASSYSGTGGLGGYTF

D: NA
V: TRBV27
J: TRBJ1-2
size: few
DNA: TGTGCCAGCAGAAGGACAGCTAACTATGGCTACACCTTC
CDR3: CASRRTANYGYTF

D: NA
V: TRBV18
J: TRBJ1-6
size: few
DNA: TGTGCCAGCTCGCCGACGGCTCGCGATTCACCCCTCCACTTT
CDR3: CASSPTARDSPLHF

D: TRBD1
V: TRBV5-1
J: TRBJ2-1
size: few
DNA: TGCGCCAGCAGAACGACCGGGACAGGCAACAATGAGCAGTTCTTC
CDR3: CASRTTGTGNNEQFF

D: TRBD2
V: TRBV7-2
J: TRBJ2-5
size: NA
DNA: TGTGCCAGCAGCTGGGTGGCCAGCGGGGGGCGGGAGACCCAGTACTTC
CDR3: CASSWVASGGRETQYF

D: NA
V: TRBV12-3/TRBV12-4
J: TRBJ1-1
size: many
DNA: TGTGCCAGCAGTCTATTGTCTGAAGCTTTCTTT
CDR3: CASSLLSEAFF

D: NA
V: TRBV12-3/TRBV12-4
J: TRBJ1-2
size: many
DNA: TGTGCCAGCAGTTTGGGGGGACCGGGCTATGGCTACACCTTC
CDR3: CASSLGGPGYGYTF

D: NA
V: TRBV7-9
J: TRBJ1-1
size: NA
DNA: TGTGCCAGCAGCCCACCCCTAGACACTGAAGCTTTCTTT
CDR3: CASSPPLDTEAFF

D: NA
V: TRBV5-1
J: TRBJ2-2
size: few
DNA: TGCGCCAGCAGCTTGGCCGGTGACGGGGAGCTGTTTTTT
CDR3: CASSLAGDGELFF

D: NA
V: TRBV7-9
J: TRBJ2-7
size: NA
DNA: TGTGCCAGCAGCTTAAGGGTGTACGAGCAGTACTTC
CDR3: CASSLRVYEQYF

D: TRBD2
V: TRBV5-1
J: TRBJ2-1
size: many
DNA: TGCGCCAGCAGCTTGTCTAGCGGGGCCTACAATGAGCAGTTCTTC
CDR3: CASSLSSGAYNEQFF

D: TRBD2
V: TRBV20-1
J: TRBJ2-3
size: NA
DNA: TGCAGTGCTAGTGTAGTCGCGGGGGGGTACACAGATACGCAGTATTTT
CDR3: CSASVVAGGYTDTQYF

D: NA
V: TRBV5-1
J: TRBJ1-6
size: NA
DNA: TGCGCCAGCAGCCCGTCCGACGGTTCTAGGTCACCCCTCCACTTT
CDR3: CASSPSDGSRSPLHF

D: TRBD1
V: TRBV7-8
J: TRBJ1-3
size: few
DNA: TGTGCCAGCAGCTGGGGACAGGGCCCTATGTATTTT
CDR3: CASSWGQGPMYF

D: TRBD1
V: TRBV5-1
J: TRBJ1-2
size: NA
DNA: TGCGCCAGTCGACCGGGACAGGGAGTTTATGGCTACACCTTC
CDR3: CASRPGQGVYGYTF

D: NA
V: TRBV14
J: TRBJ1-1
size: few
DNA: TGTGCCAGCAGCCAAGTTCAAGAGAACACTGAAGCTTTCTTT
CDR3: CASSQVQENTEAFF

D: TRBD1
V: TRBV5-1
J: TRBJ1-1
size: many
DNA: TGCGCCAGCAGCATTGGGACAGGGGAAACTGAAGCTTTCTTT
CDR3: CASSIGTGETEAFF

D: NA
V: TRBV4-3
J: TRBJ2-3
size: many
DNA: TGCGCCAGCAGCCAAGTGGGGGGCCCTGCAGATACGCAGTATTTT
CDR3: CASSQVGGPADTQYF

D: NA
V: TRBV5-4
J: TRBJ1-1
size: few
DNA: TGTGCCAGCAGCTTGGCCGGAAGGGACACTGAAGCTTTCTTT
CDR3: CASSLAGRDTEAFF

D: NA
V: TRBV6-6
J: TRBJ2-5
size: NA
DNA: TGTGCCAGCAGTCCCCCCCCGGGACTAACAGGGGAGACCCAGTACTTC
CDR3: CASSPPPGLTGETQYF

D: NA
V: TRBV5-1
J: TRBJ1-1
size: many
DNA: TGTGCCAGTAGTATGGGACTCAACACTGAAGCTTTCTTT
CDR3: CASSMGLNTEAFF

D: TRBD2
V: TRBV5-4
J: TRBJ2-3
size: few
DNA: TGTGCCAGCAGCTTGGCCGGGAGGGACCGGAGTACGCAGTATTTT
CDR3: CASSLAGRDRSTQYF

D: TRBD1
V: TRBV18
J: TRBJ2-2
size: NA
DNA: TGTGCCAGCTCACCACCGACAGGGAGTCCCGGGGAGCTGTTTTTT
CDR3: CASSPPTGSPGELFF

D: NA
V: TRBV4-1
J: TRBJ2-3
size: few
DNA: TGCGCCAGCAGCCAAGATTATACGGCCTCTAGCACAGATACGCAGTATTTT
CDR3: CASSQDYTASSTDTQYF

D: TRBD1
V: TRBV27
J: TRBJ2-6
size: NA
DNA: TGTGCCAGCAGTCCCCGGACAGGACAACAGGTTACCAACGTCCTGACTTTC
CDR3: CASSPRTGQQVTNVLTF

D: NA
V: TRBV5-1
J: TRBJ2-3
size: many
DNA: TGCGCCAGCAGCGTGGACACCGCGGCAGATACGCAGTATTTT
CDR3: CASSVDTAADTQYF

D: TRBD2
V: TRBV5-1
J: TRBJ2-5
size: NA
DNA: TGCGCCAGCAGCGTCTTCGGGGGGGTTCAAGAGACCCAGTACTTC
CDR3: CASSVFGGVQETQYF

D: NA
V: TRBV20-1
J: TRBJ1-4
size: few
DNA: TGCAGTGCTAGACCAGCCATAGAGAATGAAAAACTGTTTTTT
CDR3: CSARPAIENEKLFF

D: NA
V: TRBV7-2
J: TRBJ2-2
size: few
DNA: TGTGCCAGCAGCTTATATAGTCTTCCTAACACCGGGGAGCTGTTTTTT
CDR3: CASSLYSLPNTGELFF

D: NA
V: TRBV6-1
J: TRBJ1-2
size: few
DNA: TGTGCCAGCACCGAAGGGGAACCACCATTCTATGGCTACACCTTC
CDR3: CASTEGEPPFYGYTF

D: TRBD2
V: TRBV3-1
J: TRBJ2-1
size: NA
DNA: TGTGCCAGCAGCCAATGGACGGGGGGATCGAAGGGTGAGCAGTTCTTC
CDR3: CASSQWTGGSKGEQFF

D: NA
V: TRBV12-3/TRBV12-4
J: TRBJ1-4
size: NA
DNA: TGTGCCAGCAGTTCCCTAGGGGACATTGAAAAACTGTTTTTT
CDR3: CASSSLGDIEKLFF

D: NA
V: TRBV10-3
J: TRBJ1-5
size: few
DNA: TGTGCCATCAGTGGAAATGACATTTATCAGCCCCAGCATTTT
CDR3: CAISGNDIYQPQHF

D: TRBD2
V: TRBV28
J: TRBJ2-1
size: few
DNA: TGTGCCAGCAGTTTATGGACTAGCGGGGGGGATGAGCAGTTCTTC
CDR3: CASSLWTSGGDEQFF

D: NA
V: TRBV7-2
J: TRBJ2-7
size: NA
DNA: TGTGCCAGCAGCAAAGGACGGATTTCCTACGAGCAGTACTTC
CDR3: CASSKGRISYEQYF

D: TRBD2
V: TRBV5-1
J: TRBJ2-7
size: NA
DNA: TGCGCCAGCAGCTACGGACTAGCGGGAGCGAATGAGCAGTACTTC
CDR3: CASSYGLAGANEQYF

D: NA
V: TRBV6-1
J: TRBJ2-1
size: NA
DNA: TGTGCCAGCAGGGGCCTGCTAGGGGGTGAGCAGTTCTTC
CDR3: CASRGLLGGEQFF

D: NA
V: TRBV18
J: TRBJ2-2
size: few
DNA: TGTGCCAGCTCGTCCCCAGCTGGCACCGGGGAGCTGTTTTTT
CDR3: CASSSPAGTGELFF

D: NA
V: TRBV5-1
J: TRBJ2-2
size: few
DNA: TGCGCCAGCAGCCCCGGGGGCCAACTGAACACCGGGGAGCTGTTTTTT
CDR3: CASSPGGQLNTGELFF

D: TRBD1
V: TRBV5-1
J: TRBJ1-2
size: few
DNA: TGCGCCAGCAGCTCCGGCCCCCAGGGGGCCGATGGCTACACCTTC
CDR3: CASSSGPQGADGYTF